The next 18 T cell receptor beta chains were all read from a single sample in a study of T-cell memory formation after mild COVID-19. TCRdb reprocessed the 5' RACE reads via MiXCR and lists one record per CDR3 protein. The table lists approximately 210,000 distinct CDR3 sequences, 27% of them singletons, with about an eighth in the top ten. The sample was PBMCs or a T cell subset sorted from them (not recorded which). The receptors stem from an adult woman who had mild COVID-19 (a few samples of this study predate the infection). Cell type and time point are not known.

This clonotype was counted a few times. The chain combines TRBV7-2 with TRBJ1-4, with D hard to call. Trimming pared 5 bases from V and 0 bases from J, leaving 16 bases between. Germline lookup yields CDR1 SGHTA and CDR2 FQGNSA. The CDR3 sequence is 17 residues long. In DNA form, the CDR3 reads TGTGCCAGCAGCCTAAGGCCCCTTGCCGCAACTAATGAAAAACTGTTTTTT. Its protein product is CASSLRPLAATNEKLFF.

The CDR3 protein is CSAREPPSAEQYF. The CDR3 bases are TGCAGTGCTAGAGAACCGCCCTCGGCCGAGCAGTACTTC. This sequence joins TRBV20-1 and TRBJ2-7; D is uncertain. The CDR3 consists of 13 residues. Germline loops: CDR1 DFQATT, CDR2 SNEGSKA (reference sequence). The ends were cut back, 0 bases at V and 6 bases at J, with 12 bases in the middle.

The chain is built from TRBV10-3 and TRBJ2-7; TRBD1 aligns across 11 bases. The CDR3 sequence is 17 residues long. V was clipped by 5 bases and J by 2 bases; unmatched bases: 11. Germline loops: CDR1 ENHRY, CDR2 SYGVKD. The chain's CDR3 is CAISRAPGQGGPYEQYF. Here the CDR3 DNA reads TGTGCCATCAGTCGAGCCCCGGGACAGGGGGGACCCTACGAGCAGTACTTC.

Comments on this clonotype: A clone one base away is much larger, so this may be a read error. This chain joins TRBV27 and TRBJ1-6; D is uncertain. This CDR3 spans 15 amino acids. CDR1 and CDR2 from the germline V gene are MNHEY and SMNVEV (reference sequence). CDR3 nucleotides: TGTGCCAGCAGCCCTTCCGCCCCAAATAAGTCACCCCTCCACTTT. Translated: CASSPSAPNKSPLHF.

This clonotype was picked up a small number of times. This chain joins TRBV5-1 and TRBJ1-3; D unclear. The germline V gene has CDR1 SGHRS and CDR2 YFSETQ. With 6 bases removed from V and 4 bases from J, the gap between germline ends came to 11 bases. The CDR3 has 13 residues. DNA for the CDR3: TGCGCCAGCAAACCGGACGGGGGAAACACCATATATTTT. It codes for CASKPDGGNTIYF.

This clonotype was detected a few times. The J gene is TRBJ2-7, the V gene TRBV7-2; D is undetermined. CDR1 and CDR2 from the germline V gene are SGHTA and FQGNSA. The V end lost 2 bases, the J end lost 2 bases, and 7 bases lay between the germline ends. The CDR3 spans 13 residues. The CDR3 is CASSLTVTYEQYF. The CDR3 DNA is TGTGCCAGCAGCTTAACAGTGACCTACGAGCAGTACTTC.

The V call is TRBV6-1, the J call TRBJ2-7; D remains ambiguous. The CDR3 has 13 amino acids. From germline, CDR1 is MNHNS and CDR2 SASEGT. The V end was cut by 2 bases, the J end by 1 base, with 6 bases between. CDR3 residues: CASSESPSYEQYF. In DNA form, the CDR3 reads TGTGCCAGCAGTGAATCCCCGTCCTACGAGCAGTACTTC.

CDR3 coding DNA: TGTGCCAGCAGTCTCGGATTGGGCAATCAGCCCCAGCATTTT. It translates to CASSLGLGNQPQHF. The chain combines TRBV28 with TRBJ1-5; unclear D gene. The ends were cut back, 5 bases at V and 2 bases at J, with 10 bases in the middle. The CDR3 is made up of 14 amino acids. Germline V gene lookup returns CDR1 MDHEN and CDR2 SYDVKM. The entire variable domain, with the rest obtained from reference TRBV28 and TRBJ1-5, is as follows: DVKVTQSSRYLVKRTGEKVFLECVQDMDHENMFWYRQDPGLGLRLIYFSYDVKMKEKGDIPEGYSVSREKKERFSLILESASTNQTSMYLCASSLGLGNQPQHFGDGTRLSIL.

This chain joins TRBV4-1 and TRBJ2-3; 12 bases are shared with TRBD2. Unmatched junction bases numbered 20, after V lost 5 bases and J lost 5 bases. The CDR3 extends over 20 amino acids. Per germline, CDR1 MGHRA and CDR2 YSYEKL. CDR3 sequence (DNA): TGCGCCAGCAGCTCCACCGCACATCAGACTAGCGGGGGTGGGGTAGATACGCAGTATTTT. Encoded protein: CASSSTAHQTSGGGVDTQYF.

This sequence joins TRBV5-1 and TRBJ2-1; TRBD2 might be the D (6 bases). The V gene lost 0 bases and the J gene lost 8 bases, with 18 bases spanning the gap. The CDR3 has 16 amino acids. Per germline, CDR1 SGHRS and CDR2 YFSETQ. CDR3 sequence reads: CASSLELTSYVDEQFF. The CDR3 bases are TGCGCCAGCAGCTTGGAATTGACTAGTTATGTAGATGAGCAGTTCTTC. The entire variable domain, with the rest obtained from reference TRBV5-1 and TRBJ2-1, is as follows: KAGVTQTPRYLIKTRGQQVTLSCSPISGHRSVSWYQQTPGQGLQFLFEYFSETQRNKGNFPGRFSGRQFSNSRSEMNVSTLELGDSALYLCASSLELTSYVDEQFFGPGTRLTVL.

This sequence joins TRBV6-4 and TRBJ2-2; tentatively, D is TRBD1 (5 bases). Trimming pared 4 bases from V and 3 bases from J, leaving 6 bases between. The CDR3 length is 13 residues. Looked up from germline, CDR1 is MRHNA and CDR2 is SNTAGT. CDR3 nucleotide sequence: TGTGCCAGCAGTGGACAGCACACCGGGGAGCTGTTTTTT. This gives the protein CASSGQHTGELFF.

The CDR3 sequence is CASSSTGGRNEKLFF. The DNA of the CDR3 is TGTGCCAGCAGTTCGACAGGGGGAAGGAATGAAAAACTGTTTTTT. The chain has TRBV6-5 and TRBJ1-4; 9 nucleotides line up with TRBD1. Losses at the gene ends were 4 bases for V and 5 bases for J; bases not matched to a gene: 5. CDR3 size: 15 residues. In germline, CDR1 is MNHEY, CDR2 SVGAGI.

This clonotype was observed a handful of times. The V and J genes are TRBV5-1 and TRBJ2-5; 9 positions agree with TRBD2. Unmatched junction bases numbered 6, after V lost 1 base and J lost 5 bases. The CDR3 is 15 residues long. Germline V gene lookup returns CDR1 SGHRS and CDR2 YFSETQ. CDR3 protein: CASSLKAGGVETQYF. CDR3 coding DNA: TGCGCCAGCAGCTTGAAAGCGGGGGGAGTGGAGACCCAGTACTTC.

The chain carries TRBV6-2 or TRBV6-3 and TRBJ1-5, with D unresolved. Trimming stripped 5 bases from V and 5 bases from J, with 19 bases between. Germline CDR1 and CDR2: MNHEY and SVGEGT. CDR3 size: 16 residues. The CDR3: CASSPPPARKDQPQHF. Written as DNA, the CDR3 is TGTGCCAGCAGTCCCCCCCCGGCCCGAAAAGATCAGCCCCAGCATTTT.

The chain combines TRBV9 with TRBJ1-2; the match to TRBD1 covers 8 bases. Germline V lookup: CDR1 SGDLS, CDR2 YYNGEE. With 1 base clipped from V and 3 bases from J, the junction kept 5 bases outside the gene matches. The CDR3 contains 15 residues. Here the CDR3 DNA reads TGTGCCAGCAGCGTAAGCAGGGGGCGCGACTATGGCTACACCTTC. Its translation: CASSVSRGRDYGYTF.

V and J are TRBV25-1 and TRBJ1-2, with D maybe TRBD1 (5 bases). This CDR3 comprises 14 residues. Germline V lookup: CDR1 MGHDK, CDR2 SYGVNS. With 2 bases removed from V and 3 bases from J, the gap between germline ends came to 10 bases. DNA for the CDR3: TGTGCCAGCAGTGAAGGGGGGAATTACTATGGCTACACCTTC. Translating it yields CASSEGGNYYGYTF.

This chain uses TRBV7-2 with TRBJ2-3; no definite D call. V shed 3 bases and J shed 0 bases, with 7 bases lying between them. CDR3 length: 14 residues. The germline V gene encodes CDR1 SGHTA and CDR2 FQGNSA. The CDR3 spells CASSFGYSTDTQYF. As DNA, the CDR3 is TGTGCCAGCAGCTTCGGGTATAGCACAGATACGCAGTATTTT.

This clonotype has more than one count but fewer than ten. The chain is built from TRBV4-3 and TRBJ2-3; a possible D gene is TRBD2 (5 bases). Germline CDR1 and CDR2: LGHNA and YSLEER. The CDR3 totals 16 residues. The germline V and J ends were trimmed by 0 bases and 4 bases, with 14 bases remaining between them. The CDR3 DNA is TGCGCCAGCAGCCAAGAAGGCGGGCATGGGGCAGATACGCAGTATTTT. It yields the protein CASSQEGGHGADTQYF.